This record covers a single T cell receptor beta chain. Its antigen is undetermined. The sample comes from a study of persistence of HIV-infected CD4 T cells. Cells were stimulated with CMV-infected fibroblast lysates at 10 ug/mL. Sorting selected CD4+ T cells upregulating both CD40 ligand and CD69. Anti-CD28/CD49d costimulation, CD40-blocking antibody and enfuvirtide were given to CD8-depleted PBMCs for 18 hours. Whole-study findings and limits: Antigen-responding cells were enriched for degenerate expanded CDR3beta sequences.

Sequencing used immunoSEQ version 4 in survey mode. Here immunoSEQ multiplex PCR was the method, and the copy in TCRdb shows in-frame clones only, minus some. Of approximately 7,000 clones detected, roughly three quarters appear once; the ten largest clones hold approximately 68%. The starting material was CD4+ T cells sorted from PBMCs after approximately 20-hour stimulation, obtained from a patient who received antiretroviral therapy. This sequence originates from an adult woman with HIV who was CMV-seropositive.

The CDR3 DNA reads as TGTGCCAGCAGCAGGAGCGGGATGATCTACGAGCAGTACTTC. Translated, it gives CASSRSGMIYEQYF. The chain links TRBV7-2 to TRBJ2-7, with 7 nucleotides matching TRBD2. Germline CDR1 SGHTA, CDR2 FQGNSA. V was pared by 5 bases and J by 3 bases, with 7 bases of the junction left unmatched. There are 14 residues in the CDR3.